The entry below gives a single T cell receptor (beta chain) sequence along with its context. Its antigen is still unknown. The data originate from a study of cytomegalovirus exposure and HLA in healthy donors. Study observations and caveats: Most of the CMV-associated TCR beta chains (in a later analysis) appeared to be HLA-restricted.

J was trimmed by 2 bases and V by 4 bases; bases with no gene match: 12. This CDR3 spans 18 amino acids. Germline V CDR1 and CDR2: SGHRS, YFSETQ. It was with 60 Vbeta and 13 Jbeta primers that the PCR ran. The repertoire was sequenced with immunoSEQ multiplex PCR; TCRdb's copy has only in-frame clones and lacks some. Among fewer than 120,000 clones listed, under 85% were seen once. The sequence came from a man aged 25-40 years in good health and CMV-seropositive. Material for sequencing was PBMCs. This chain uses TRBV5-1 with TRBJ2-7, with 13 bases fitting TRBD2. The CDR3 protein is CASSPPGLAGYTPYEQYF. In DNA, the CDR3 is TGCGCCAGCAGCCCGCCGGGACTAGCGGGATACACCCCCTACGAGCAGTACTTC.